These 27 T cell receptor beta chains originate from one sample sequenced in a study of T cells in Graves' hyperthyroidism and ophthalmopathy. RNA transcripts provided the source from which TCR beta CDR3 regions were amplified. First-round RT-PCR targeting the TCR CDR3 was performed with the HTBI primer set. TCRdb itself ran the multiplex PCR reads through MiXCR, one entry per CDR3 protein. The data show about 710,000 distinct CDR3 sequences, around 17% seen once. Source material: blood. Receptor source: a man aged 18 to 30 with Graves' hyperthyroidism.

The CDR3: CSAAPKSGRHEQYF. The CDR3, as DNA: TGCAGTGCTGCTCCGAAAAGCGGGAGACACGAGCAGTACTTC. The chain couples TRBV20-1 to TRBJ2-7; 8 nucleotides align to TRBD2. The germline V gene has CDR1 DFQATT and CDR2 SNEGSKA (reference sequence). The CDR3 loop spans 14 amino acids. Trimming removed 5 bases from V and 5 bases from J; junction bases left unmatched: 11.

This clonotype was counted a few times. This chain connects TRBV5-5 to TRBJ2-2; either TRBD1 or TRBD2 may supply D (6 bases each). This CDR3 comprises 17 residues. The V gene lost 3 bases and the J gene lost 5 bases, with 20 bases spanning the gap. Germline loops: CDR1 SGHKS, CDR2 YYEKEE (reference sequence). This CDR3 reads CASSSRQERGKTGELFF. Written as DNA, the CDR3 is TGTGCCAGCAGCTCGCGACAGGAACGGGGGAAAACCGGGGAGCTGTTTTTT.

This clonotype was seen only a few times. The chain has TRBV11-3 and TRBJ2-7; 10 bases align to TRBD2. V lost 4 bases, J lost 4 bases, and 4 bases stayed unmatched. This CDR3 spans 14 amino acids. The germline V gene has CDR1 SGHNT and CDR2 YENEEA. CDR3 DNA: TGTGCCAGCAGCTCAGCGGGAGGGGGATACGAGCAGTACTTC. Amino acid sequence: CASSSAGGGYEQYF.

The rearrangement uses TRBV7-9 and TRBJ1-6, with 11 bases aligning to TRBD1. The germline CDR1 and CDR2 sequences are SEHNR and FQNEAQ (reference sequence). There are 14 residues in the CDR3. The V gene end was trimmed by 7 bases and the J gene end by 9 bases; junction bases not matched to a gene: 5. The CDR3 DNA reads TGTGCCAGCACCCGGACAGGGGGCAGTTCACCCCTCCACTTT. Translating gives CASTRTGGSSPLHF. The full variable domain, its missing parts supplied by reference TRBV7-9 and TRBJ1-6, is DTGVSQNPRHKITKRGQNVTFRCDPISEHNRLYWYRQTLGQGPEFLTYFQNEAQLEKSRLLSDRFSAERPKGSFSTLEIQRTEQGDSAMYLCASTRTGGSSPLHFGNGTRLTVT.

The rearrangement uses TRBV19 and TRBJ2-1; 7 bases are a match to TRBD1. CDR1 is LNHDA, CDR2 SQIVND, per germline (reference sequence). The ends lost 6 bases at V and 5 bases at J; junction bases unmatched: 25. The CDR3 is made up of 20 amino acids. The CDR3 DNA sequence: TGTGCCAGTAGGCAACAGGGGCGTACAAGGGGGCCGACTTCGGACAATGAGCAGTTCTTC. Residues: CASRQQGRTRGPTSDNEQFF. The full variable domain, with the rest looked up from reference TRBV19 and TRBJ2-1, is DGGITQSPKYLFRKEGQNVTLSCEQNLNHDAMYWYRQDPGQGLRLIYYSQIVNDFQKGDIAEGYSVSREKKESFPLTVTSAQKNPTAFYLCASRQQGRTRGPTSDNEQFFGPGTRLTVL.

The CDR3 DNA reads as TGTGCCAGCAGCTCCATGGACCCTGGGAACACTGAAGCTTTCTTT. Translated, it gives CASSSMDPGNTEAFF. The V call is TRBV7-9, the J call TRBJ1-1; D gene ambiguous. The germline V gene has CDR1 SEHNR and CDR2 FQNEAQ (reference sequence). V was pared by 4 bases and J by 1 base, with 13 bases between. The length of the CDR3 is 15 residues. Based on the CDR3 plus reference TRBV7-9 and TRBJ1-1, the full variable domain is DTGVSQNPRHKITKRGQNVTFRCDPISEHNRLYWYRQTLGQGPEFLTYFQNEAQLEKSRLLSDRFSAERPKGSFSTLEIQRTEQGDSAMYLCASSSMDPGNTEAFFGQGTRLTVV.

V usage is TRBV6-1 and J usage is TRBJ1-5, with 10 nucleotides matching TRBD1. Per the germline V gene, CDR1 is MNHNS and CDR2 is SASEGT. J gave up 0 bases and V 1 base, and 6 bases lay outside the gene matches. The CDR3 consists of 18 residues. CDR3 sequence (DNA): TGTGCCAGCAGTGAAGGTAGGGGACAGGGGCATAGCAATCAGCCCCAGCATTTT. Translation gives CASSEGRGQGHSNQPQHF.

The chain is built from TRBV14 and TRBJ2-1, with a possible D match to TRBD2 (7 bases). The J call may be in error: the DNA end matches TRBJ2-7 better. Germline V gene lookup returns CDR1 SGHDN and CDR2 FVKESK. The CDR3 extends over 15 amino acids. The chain's CDR3 is CASSQARGPYNEQYF. In DNA, the CDR3 is TGTGCCAGCAGCCAAGCGCGGGGGCCCTACAATGAGCAGTACTTC.

This clonotype came up a few times. This chain links TRBV4-1 with TRBJ1-1; the D gene is possibly TRBD1 (5 bases). Trimming left V 4 bases short and J 2 bases short, with 20 bases between. This CDR3 has 17 amino acids. Germline assignment: CDR1 MGHRA and CDR2 YSYEKL. This chain's CDR3 is CASSLLSATGSNTEAFF. CDR3 nucleotide sequence: TGCGCCAGCAGCCTCCTATCTGCAACAGGAAGCAACACTGAAGCTTTCTTT.

This sequence joins TRBV27 and TRBJ1-1; D may be TRBD1 (5 bases). Trimming stripped 6 bases from V and 4 bases from J, with 18 bases between. Germline-derived CDR1 and CDR2 are MNHEY and SMNVEV (reference sequence). The CDR3 has 15 amino acids. The CDR3 DNA is TGTGCCAGCAGCTCTTTCTTGGGACTGACCACTGAAGCTTTCTTT. Residues: CASSSFLGLTTEAFF.

This clonotype was counted between two and nine times. The genes are TRBV20-1 and TRBJ2-3; weak D call: TRBD2 (5 bases). V was shortened by 0 bases and J by 2 bases, with 15 bases between the two germline ends. The germline V gene has CDR1 DFQATT and CDR2 SNEGSKA (reference sequence). This CDR3 has 16 residues. The CDR3 DNA reads as TGCAGTGCTAGAGATCCCGGCTGGGGAGACACAGATACGCAGTATTTT. This encodes CSARDPGWGDTDTQYF.

This clonotype was seen many times. J is TRBJ2-5 and V is TRBV2; no definite D call. V was cut by 8 bases and J by 5 bases, with 6 bases left in between. CDR3 length equals 10 residues. Germline V CDR1 and CDR2: SNHLY, FYNNEI. DNA for the CDR3: TGTGCCAGCGGAACGGAGACCCAGTACTTC. This encodes CASGTETQYF.

This clonotype was seen only a few times. The chain links TRBV10-3 to TRBJ1-2; perhaps TRBD1 as D (5 bases). Trimming removed 4 bases from V and 7 bases from J, with 22 bases in between. CDR3 size: 16 residues. Germline V CDR1 and CDR2: ENHRY, SYGVKD. The CDR3 sequence: CAISVSDWGDTRGYTF. The DNA for the CDR3 is TGTGCCATCAGTGTATCGGATTGGGGGGATACGCGTGGCTACACCTTC.

This clonotype was detected a few times. The chain combines TRBV6-2 or TRBV6-3 with TRBJ2-2; D not certain. The CDR3 is made up of 14 amino acids. CDR1 and CDR2 (germline): MNHEY, SVGEGT. The V and J ends lost 8 bases and 7 bases respectively, with 17 bases between them. CDR3 residues: CASGQVLGGGELFF. CDR3 DNA sequence: TGTGCCAGCGGGCAGGTCTTAGGCGGCGGGGAGCTGTTTTTT.

This clonotype was seen more than once but under ten times. This sequence joins TRBV27 and TRBJ2-5, with TRBD2 matching over 7 bases. The germline V gene encodes CDR1 MNHEY and CDR2 SMNVEV (reference sequence). This CDR3 spans 15 amino acids. Trimming at V came to 5 bases and at J to 6 bases, leaving 12 bases not matched to a gene. CDR3 sequence (DNA): TGTGCCAGCAGTCTGTCTGGGGAGGGTTCGAAGACCCAGTACTTC. Amino acids: CASSLSGEGSKTQYF.

The table lists this clonotype with many counts. This sequence joins TRBV11-3 and TRBJ2-1, with 11 positions matching TRBD2. The germline CDR1 and CDR2 sequences are SGHNT and YENEEA. The CDR3 has 16 residues. J was trimmed by 4 bases and V by 5 bases; bases with no gene match: 7. The CDR3 sequence: CASSRSGLAAYNEQFF. CDR3 nucleotides: TGTGCCAGCAGCCGCTCGGGACTAGCGGCTTACAATGAGCAGTTCTTC.

This chain uses TRBV12-5 with TRBJ2-1; perhaps TRBD2 as D (6 bases). Germline V lookup: CDR1 LGHNT, CDR2 FRNRAP. The V end was cut by 0 bases, the J end by 0 bases, with 15 bases between. The CDR3 contains 18 residues. CDR3 sequence: CASGLVLGLSSSYNEQFF. In DNA form, the CDR3 reads TGTGCTAGTGGTTTGGTACTGGGACTTTCCAGCTCCTACAATGAGCAGTTCTTC.

This clonotype was picked up a small number of times. CDR3: CASSDPGQGNEKLFF. DNA of the CDR3: TGTGCCAGCAGTGACCCTGGACAGGGAAATGAAAAACTGTTTTTT. V usage is TRBV27 and J usage is TRBJ1-4; TRBD1 aligns across 8 bases. Germline V lookup: CDR1 MNHEY, CDR2 SMNVEV (reference sequence). V gave up 5 bases and J gave up 5 bases; unmatched junction bases: 7. CDR3 length: 15 amino acids.

This clonotype has a count of ten or more. The chain uses TRBV28 and TRBJ1-2; 8 positions agree with TRBD1. V gave up 3 bases and J gave up 8 bases; unmatched junction bases: 14. Germline CDR1 is MDHEN and CDR2 is SYDVKM. The CDR3 sequence is 16 residues long. This chain's CDR3 is CASSLSETGDSGGYTF. CDR3 DNA: TGTGCCAGCAGTTTGTCCGAGACAGGGGATTCGGGCGGCTACACCTTC.

This clonotype was seen more than once but under ten times. The chain employs TRBV6-1 and TRBJ2-1, with 10 positions matching TRBD2. Looked up from germline, CDR1 is MNHNS and CDR2 is SASEGT. This CDR3 is built from 14 residues. V lost 6 bases and J lost 5; bases outside the gene matches: 4. The CDR3 loop reads CASRILAGNNEQFF. As DNA, the CDR3 is TGTGCCAGCAGAATACTAGCGGGAAACAATGAGCAGTTCTTC.

This clonotype has more than one count but fewer than ten. The chain uses TRBV20-1 and TRBJ1-3, with D possibly being TRBD1 (5 bases). Per the germline V gene, CDR1 is DFQATT and CDR2 is SNEGSKA (reference sequence). The V and J ends lost 1 base and 1 base respectively, with 8 bases between them. The CDR3 is made up of 14 amino acids. The DNA for the CDR3 is TGCAGTGCTAGAGCTGGGGGGTCTGGAAACACCATATATTTT. Amino acid sequence: CSARAGGSGNTIYF.

This clonotype came up a few times. A much larger clone differs by one base, so this may be a read error. The chain employs TRBV7-9 and TRBJ2-5; D ambiguous. CDR3 length: 11 amino acids. V was pared by 6 bases and J by 3 bases, with 5 bases between. Looked up from germline, CDR1 is SEHNR and CDR2 is FQNEAQ (reference sequence). CDR3 nucleotides: TGTGCCAGCAGTACCGAAGAGACCCAGTACTTC. This codes for CASSTEETQYF. Drawing the rest from reference TRBV7-9 and TRBJ2-5, the complete variable domain is DTGVSQNPRHKITKRGQNVTFRCDPISEHNRLYWYRQTLGQGPEFLTYFQNEAQLEKSRLLSDRFSAERPKGSFSTLEIQRTEQGDSAMYLCASSTEETQYFGPGTRLLVL.

This clonotype was found many times. CDR3 region: CAISESQLGQGGEQYF. In DNA form, the CDR3 reads TGTGCCATCAGTGAGTCGCAACTGGGACAGGGTGGCGAGCAGTACTTC. The chain employs TRBV10-3 and TRBJ2-7; 9 bases match TRBD1. The CDR3 length is 16 residues. Germline trimming cut 0 bases from V and 6 bases from J; bases unmatched to any gene: 9. Looked up from germline, CDR1 is ENHRY and CDR2 is SYGVKD.

This clonotype was counted only a few times. The CDR3 DNA reads as TGTGCCAGCATCCCCGGAGGAAAAAACACCATATATTTT. Residues: CASIPGGKNTIYF. This chain connects TRBV7-9 to TRBJ1-3; D call uncertain. V was trimmed by 7 bases and J by 6 bases, leaving 13 bases between them. The CDR3 contains 13 residues. Germline V gives CDR1 SEHNR, CDR2 FQNEAQ (reference sequence).

This chain connects TRBV9 to TRBJ2-3; D not resolved. The CDR3 consists of 13 residues. V was cut by 4 bases and J by 1 base, with 7 bases left in between. Germline CDR1 is SGDLS and CDR2 is YYNGEE. The CDR3, as DNA: TGTGCCAGCAGCATCGACGGCACAGATACGCAGTATTTT. As protein: CASSIDGTDTQYF.

This clonotype was counted a few times. The gene calls are TRBV20-1 and TRBJ2-3; D is unclear. V was pared by 0 bases and J by 3 bases, with 10 bases between. The CDR3 has 14 amino acids. Germline values: CDR1 DFQATT, CDR2 SNEGSKA (reference sequence). The CDR3 protein is CSARDRSSTDTQYF. DNA for the CDR3: TGCAGTGCTAGAGATCGGTCTAGTACAGATACGCAGTATTTT.

This clonotype was picked up many times. J is TRBJ2-1 and V is TRBV3-1; tentatively, D is TRBD2 (6 bases). Between the trimmed V and J ends, which lost 1 base and 6 bases, there was a span of 10 bases. CDR1 and CDR2 (germline): LGHDT, YNNKEL (reference sequence). CDR3 length: 14 amino acids. This chain's CDR3 is CASSQAVGGNEQFF. DNA of the CDR3: TGTGCCAGCAGCCAAGCTGTGGGGGGCAATGAGCAGTTCTTC.